These T cell receptor beta chains were read from a single sample in a study of blood T cell repertoires in COVID-19. Assay used: immunoSEQ multiplex PCR; TCRdb lists only in-frame clones, some missing. This table has 150,000 to 200,000 clones, nearly 80% appearing once. Sequencing was done on a sample of PBMCs or T cells enriched from blood (not recorded which). Receptor source: a man aged 60 to 75 who had been exposed to COVID-19. The CDR3 runs from the conserved cysteine through the conserved F or W. The D gene is left open where the match is weak. Size tells how often a clone was seen (once, few, many) or the class of an expanded clone, and some rows leave it out.

V	size	D	J	CDR3	DNA
TRBV6-5	NA	TRBD1	TRBJ1-1	CASSSLDRGVEAFF	TGTGCCAGCAGTTCCCTTGACAGGGGAGTTGAAGCTTTCTTT
TRBV7-9	few	NA	TRBJ1-2	CASSLALSDGYTF	TGTGCCAGCAGCTTAGCGCTCAGCGATGGCTACACCTTC
TRBV7-9	NA	TRBD2	TRBJ2-1	CASSLTTGLAVGSYNEQFF	TGTGCCAGCAGCTTAACGACCGGACTAGCGGTAGGCTCCTACAATGAGCAGTTCTTC
TRBV27	NA	NA	TRBJ1-1	CASRKGVTEAFF	TGTGCCAGCAGAAAGGGGGTGACTGAAGCTTTCTTT
TRBV7-9	NA	TRBD1	TRBJ1-6	CASSPQQGWYSPLHF	TGTGCCAGCAGCCCTCAACAGGGGTGGTATTCACCCCTCCACTTT
TRBV27	NA	TRBD1	TRBJ1-1	CASSGTGTGNAFF	TGTGCCAGCAGTGGAACCGGGACAGGGAACGCTTTCTTT
TRBV7-9	NA	TRBD1	TRBJ1-2	CASSLSGQGAYGYTF	TGTGCCAGCAGCTTATCGGGACAGGGGGCTTATGGCTACACCTTC
TRBV4-2	NA	TRBD2	TRBJ2-2	CASSVSLAGMGGELFF	TGTGCCAGCAGCGTCTCACTAGCGGGGATGGGCGGGGAGCTGTTTTTT
TRBV27	NA	TRBD1	TRBJ1-2	CASSYRIGQVYGYTF	TGTGCCAGCAGTTACCGTATTGGACAGGTCTATGGCTACACCTTC
TRBV28	once	NA	TRBJ2-7	CASSFSSGPYEQYF	TGTGCCAGCAGTTTCTCGAGCGGCCCCTACGAGCAGTACTTC
TRBV9	NA	NA	TRBJ2-7	CASNRGVGNYEQYF	TGTGCCAGCAACCGCGGGGTAGGTAACTACGAGCAGTACTTC
TRBV29-1	NA	TRBD2	TRBJ2-1	CSVEDRTSNGHEQFF	TGCAGCGTTGAAGATAGGACTAGCAATGGACATGAGCAGTTCTTC
TRBV7-9	NA	NA	TRBJ2-1	CASSLAPPVEQFF	TGTGCCAGCAGCTTAGCCCCCCCGGTGGAGCAGTTCTTC
TRBV3-1/TRBV3-2	NA	NA	TRBJ1-1	CASSQGTPTLNTEAFF	TGTGCCAGCAGCCAAGGTACTCCCACCTTGAACACTGAAGCTTTCTTT
TRBV11-2	NA	NA	TRBJ2-3	CASSPKGERDTDTQYF	TGTGCCAGCAGCCCCAAGGGAGAGAGGGACACAGATACGCAGTATTTT
TRBV18	NA	NA	TRBJ1-2	CASSPQTGPGYGYTF	TGTGCCAGCTCACCACAGACAGGCCCGGGGTATGGCTACACCTTC
TRBV6-5	NA	TRBD1	TRBJ2-2	CASRGQGVIAGELFF	TGTGCCAGCAGAGGACAGGGCGTCATCGCCGGGGAGCTGTTTTTT
TRBV27	NA	TRBD2	TRBJ2-1	CASSFGTSGGPPIYNEQFF	TGTGCCAGCAGTTTTGGGACTAGCGGGGGACCGCCCATCTACAATGAGCAGTTCTTC
TRBV5-1	NA	TRBD1	TRBJ2-1	CASSWSGTGEGEQFF	TGCGCCAGCAGCTGGTCCGGGACAGGGGAGGGTGAGCAGTTCTTC
TRBV23-1	NA	TRBD2	TRBJ2-1	CASSQGLAGGPVRYNEQFF	TGCGCCAGCAGTCAGGGACTAGCGGGAGGGCCCGTTCGTTACAATGAGCAGTTCTTC
TRBV5-4	NA	TRBD1	TRBJ2-5	CASSLGQGGETQYF	TGTGCCAGCAGCTTAGGACAGGGGGGAGAGACCCAGTACTTC
TRBV19	few	TRBD1	TRBJ1-5	CASSFGTGLQPQHF	TGTGCCAGTAGTTTTGGGACAGGGCTCCAGCCCCAGCATTTT
TRBV9	NA	NA	TRBJ2-2	CASSVGAIGELFF	TGTGCCAGCAGCGTAGGGGCCATCGGGGAGCTGTTTTTT
TRBV7-2	once	TRBD1	TRBJ1-2	CASSSLGQALYGYTF	TGTGCCAGCAGCTCGTTAGGACAGGCCCTCTATGGCTACACCTTC
TRBV4-3	few	NA	TRBJ2-1	CASSPTGYNEQFF	TGCGCCAGCAGCCCCACAGGGTACAATGAGCAGTTCTTC
TRBV27	NA	TRBD1	TRBJ2-1	CASSPGQGDYNEQFF	TGTGCCAGCAGCCCGGGACAGGGGGATTACAATGAGCAGTTCTTC
TRBV2	NA	TRBD1	TRBJ1-1	CASSRGLGTEAFF	TGTGCCAGCAGCAGGGGGCTTGGCACTGAAGCTTTCTTT
TRBV28	NA	TRBD1	TRBJ1-4	CASSTPGQGFEKLFF	TGTGCCAGCAGTACGCCGGGACAGGGATTTGAAAAACTGTTTTTT
TRBV19	NA	TRBD2	TRBJ2-1	CASSLRTSGSYYNEQFF	TGTGCCAGTAGTCTGCGGACTAGCGGGAGCTACTACAATGAGCAGTTCTTC
TRBV15	NA	NA	TRBJ2-7	CATSREGPESSYEQYF	TGTGCCACCAGCAGAGAGGGTCCGGAGAGCTCCTACGAGCAGTACTTC